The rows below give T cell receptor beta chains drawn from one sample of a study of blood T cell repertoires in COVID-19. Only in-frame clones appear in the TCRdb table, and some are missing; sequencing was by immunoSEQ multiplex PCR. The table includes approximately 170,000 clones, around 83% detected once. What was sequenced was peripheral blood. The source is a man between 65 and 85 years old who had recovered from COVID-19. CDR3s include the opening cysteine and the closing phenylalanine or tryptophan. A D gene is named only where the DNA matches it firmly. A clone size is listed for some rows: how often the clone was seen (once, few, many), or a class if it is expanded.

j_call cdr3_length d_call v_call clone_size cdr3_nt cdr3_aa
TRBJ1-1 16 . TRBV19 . TGTGCCAGTAGTCGAACACGGGACACCTTTGCCACTGAAGCTTTCTTT CASSRTRDTFATEAFF
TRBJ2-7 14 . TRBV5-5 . TGTGCCAGCAGCTTGACTGTGTACGGCTACGAGCAGTACTTC CASSLTVYGYEQYF
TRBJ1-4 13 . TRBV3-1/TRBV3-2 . TGTGCCACCAGGGGCGAGGGTAATGAAAAACTGTTTTTT CATRGEGNEKLFF
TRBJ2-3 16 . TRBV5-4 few TGTGCCAGCAGCCAGGAGGAGCGGATCCGCACAGATACGCAGTATTTT CASSQEERIRTDTQYF
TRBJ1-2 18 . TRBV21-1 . TGTGCCAGCAGCAAAGTGGGACAGGGGTTTTTTTCTAACTATGGCTACACCTTC CASSKVGQGFFSNYGYTF
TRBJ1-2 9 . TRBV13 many TGTGCCAGCCTCTCTGGCTACACCTTC CASLSGYTF
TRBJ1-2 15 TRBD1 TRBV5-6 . TGTGCCAGCAGCAAGGGGGACAGGAGACCCTATGGCTACACCTTC CASSKGDRRPYGYTF
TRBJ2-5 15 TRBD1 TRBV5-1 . TGCGCCAGCAGAGTCATGGGACAGGGAGGAGAGACCCAGTACTTC CASRVMGQGGETQYF
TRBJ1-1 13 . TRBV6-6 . TGTGCCAGTACCAGGCAAACAAACACTGAAGCTTTCTTT CASTRQTNTEAFF
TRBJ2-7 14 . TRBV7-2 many TGTGCCAGCAGCTTAGCGGCGGGACGTTACGAGCAGTACTTC CASSLAAGRYEQYF
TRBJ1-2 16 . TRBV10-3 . TGTGCCATCAGTGAGTCTTGGGGGCCGCCGTGGTATGGCTACACCTTC CAISESWGPPWYGYTF
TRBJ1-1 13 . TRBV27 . TGTGCCAGCAGTCTGGACAGACGCACTGAAGCTTTCTTT CASSLDRRTEAFF
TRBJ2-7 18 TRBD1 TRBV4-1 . TGCGCCAGCAGCACCCGGGACAGAACCGCAACCCGAGGATACGAGCAGTACTTC CASSTRDRTATRGYEQYF
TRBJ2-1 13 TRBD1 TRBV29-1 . TGCAGCGTTGAAAAAACAGGGGGCGCTTGGCAGTTCTTC CSVEKTGGAWQFF
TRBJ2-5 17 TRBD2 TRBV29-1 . TGCAGCGTAGCCGGGACTAGCGGGAGTGTAGGGCAAGAGACCCAGTACTTC CSVAGTSGSVGQETQYF
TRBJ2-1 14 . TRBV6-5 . TGTGCCAGCAAACAATCAAGCTCCTACAATGAGCAGTTCTTC CASKQSSSYNEQFF
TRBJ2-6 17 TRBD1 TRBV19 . TGTGCCAGTAGATCGAGGACAGGGGTACCTGGGGCCAACGTCCTGACTTTC CASRSRTGVPGANVLTF
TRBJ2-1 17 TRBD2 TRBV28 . TGTGCCAGCAGTTTCCTAAAAGCGGGAGGGCCGGAGAATGAGCAGTTCTTC CASSFLKAGGPENEQFF
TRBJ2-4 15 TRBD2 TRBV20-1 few TGCAGTGCTAGTTCTAGCGGGAGGTGGGGGATCATTCAGTACTTC CSASSSGRWGIIQYF
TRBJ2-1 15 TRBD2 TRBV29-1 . TGCAGCGGGGGACTAGCGGGAGTCATGGAAAATGAGCAGTTCTTC CSGGLAGVMENEQFF
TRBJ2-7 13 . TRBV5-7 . TGTGCCAGCAGCCTCGTCCTCTCCTACGAGCAGTACTTC CASSLVLSYEQYF
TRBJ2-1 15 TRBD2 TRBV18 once TGTGCCAGCTCACCAAGGACTAGCGGGACCGATGAGCAGTTCTTC CASSPRTSGTDEQFF
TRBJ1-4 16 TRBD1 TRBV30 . TGTGCCTGGAGGAAAGGACAGGGGGCTGGTAATGAAAAACTGTTTTTT CAWRKGQGAGNEKLFF
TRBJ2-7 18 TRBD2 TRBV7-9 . TGTGCCAGCAGCTTTTTTTCCGCGGGACTAGCGGGAGCGGACGAGCAGTACTTC CASSFFSAGLAGADEQYF
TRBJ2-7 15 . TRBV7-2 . TGTGCCAGCAGCTTAGCGGAGGCGGGACCCTACGAGCAGTACTTC CASSLAEAGPYEQYF
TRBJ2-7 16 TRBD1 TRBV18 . TGTGCCAGCTCACCACGAGGACAGGCGGACCAGGGGGAGCAGTACTTC CASSPRGQADQGEQYF
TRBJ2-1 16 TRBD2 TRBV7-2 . TGTGCCAGTCGCACCCCTAGCGGGAGGGTTTACAATGAGCAGTTCTTC CASRTPSGRVYNEQFF
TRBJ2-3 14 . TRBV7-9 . TGTGCCAGCAGCTTAACCGGGAATGGGGATACGCAGTATTTT CASSLTGNGDTQYF
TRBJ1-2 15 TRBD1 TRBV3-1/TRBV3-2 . TGTGCCAGCAGCCAGTCGACAGGGTACGGCTATGGCTACACCTTC CASSQSTGYGYGYTF
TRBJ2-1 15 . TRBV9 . TGTGCCAGCAGCGTGGAGGGGCACCTGATTAATGAGCAGTTCTTC CASSVEGHLINEQFF
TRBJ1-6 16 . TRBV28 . TGTGCCAGCAGAGACCCCGGGGGGAGCTATAATTCACCCCTCCACTTT CASRDPGGSYNSPLHF
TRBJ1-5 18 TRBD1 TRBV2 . TGTGCCAGCAGTGATTGGGCAGGGGGCGCAGGTAGCAATCAGCCCCAGCATTTT CASSDWAGGAGSNQPQHF
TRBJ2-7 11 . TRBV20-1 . TGCAGTGCTAGGATCCGGGTCGAGCAGTACTTC CSARIRVEQYF
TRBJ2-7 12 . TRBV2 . TGTGCCAGCAGTCGGGGGTACTACGAGCAGTACTTC CASSRGYYEQYF
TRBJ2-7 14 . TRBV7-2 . TGTGCCAGCAGCTTTGATGGGGCCTCCTACGAGCAGTACTTC CASSFDGASYEQYF
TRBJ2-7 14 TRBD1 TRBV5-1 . TGCGCCAGCAGCTTGGAGGGGGCTCAAAACGAGCAGTACTTC CASSLEGAQNEQYF
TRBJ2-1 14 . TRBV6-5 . TGTGCCAGCCAGGCGGAGGGCCCTTACAATGAGCAGTTCTTC CASQAEGPYNEQFF
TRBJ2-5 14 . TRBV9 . TGTGCCAGCAGCGTAGGTCCCAGCCAAGAGACCCAGTACTTC CASSVGPSQETQYF
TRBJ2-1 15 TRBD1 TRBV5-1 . TGCGCCAGCAGCGTCCGGGACAGGGAACTTTCTGAGCAGTTCTTC CASSVRDRELSEQFF
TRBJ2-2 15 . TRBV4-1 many TGCGCCAGCAGCCAAGTAGCCCGGGGGACCGGGGAGCTGTTTTTT CASSQVARGTGELFF
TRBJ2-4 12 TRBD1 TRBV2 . TGTGCCAGCAGCACAGGGGAAAACATTCAGTACTTC CASSTGENIQYF
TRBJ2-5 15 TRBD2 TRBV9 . TGTGCCAGCAGCGGCGCCTGGGGAGCGGGGGAGACCCAGTACTTC CASSGAWGAGETQYF
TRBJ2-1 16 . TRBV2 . TGTGCCAGCAGCCCTGGTAGTGGAGGTGCGGCAAATGAGCAGTTCTTC CASSPGSGGAANEQFF
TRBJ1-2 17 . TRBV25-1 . TGTGCCAGCAGTGACGCGACCGCGGGATATGTCGACTATGGCTACACCTTC CASSDATAGYVDYGYTF
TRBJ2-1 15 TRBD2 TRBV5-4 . TGTGCCAGCAGATTCGGACTAGCGGGGTACAATGAGCAGTTCTTC CASRFGLAGYNEQFF
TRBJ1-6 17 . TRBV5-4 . TGTGCCAGCAGCTCAGTCAGCGGACGCTCCTATAATTCACCCCTCCACTTT CASSSVSGRSYNSPLHF